The 27 T cell receptor beta chains presented below share a single source sample, sequenced in a study of blood T cell repertoires in COVID-19. The repertoire was sequenced with immunoSEQ multiplex PCR; TCRdb's copy has only in-frame clones and lacks some. The sample includes about 70,000 clones, 88% seen only once; the top ten take approximately 1.4%. The sequenced material came from peripheral blood. The source of these receptors is a human donor in a cohort sampled during active COVID-19.

The chain uses TRBV5-1 and TRBJ1-1, with unresolved D. The CDR3 runs 13 residues. Trimming stripped 5 bases from V and 1 base from J, with 9 bases between. The germline CDR1 and CDR2 sequences are SGHRS and YFSETQ. The CDR3 DNA is TGCGCCAGCAGTTTCGGTGGGAACACTGAAGCTTTCTTT. Translated: CASSFGGNTEAFF.

The chain has TRBV7-9 and TRBJ2-6; perhaps TRBD1 as D (8 bases). Germline loops: CDR1 SEHNR, CDR2 FQNEAQ (reference sequence). CDR3 length equals 22 residues. The V end was cut by 7 bases, the J end by 2 bases, with 33 bases between. The chain's CDR3 is CASTRQGWFAGVVKAGANVLTF. As DNA, the CDR3 is TGTGCCAGCACTAGACAGGGGTGGTTCGCGGGGGTAGTTAAAGCTGGGGCCAACGTCCTGACTTTC.

V and J are TRBV29-1 and TRBJ1-4; possible D gene TRBD1, 5 bases. The CDR3 length is 14 residues. Germline lookup yields CDR1 SQVTM and CDR2 ANQGSEA. Trimming removed 0 bases at V and 8 bases at J, with 13 bases between. Here the CDR3 DNA reads TGCAGCGTTGAAGATCGGGGGAATGGGGAAAAACTGTTTTTT. Translating gives CSVEDRGNGEKLFF.

The gene calls are TRBV27 and TRBJ1-6; the match to TRBD1 covers 8 bases. The V gene end was trimmed by 7 bases and the J gene end by 13 bases; junction bases not matched to a gene: 6. The CDR3 covers 12 residues. Germline lookup yields CDR1 MNHEY and CDR2 SMNVEV (reference sequence). The DNA for the CDR3 is TGTGCCAGCACTACAGGGGGGGTTCCCCTCCACTTT. This encodes CASTTGGVPLHF.

The chain has TRBV24-1 and TRBJ2-5; the match to TRBD2 covers 8 bases. The CDR3 is made up of 15 amino acids. The germline CDR1 and CDR2 sequences are KGHDR and SFDVKD. V dropped 4 bases and J dropped 5; count of bases not matched to a gene: 8. The CDR3 DNA sequence: TGTGCCACCAGTGACCCGATGGGCGGGGGGGAGACCCAGTACTTC. It is translated as CATSDPMGGGETQYF.

The V and J genes are TRBV3-1 (or the pseudogene TRBV3-2) and TRBJ1-2; 8 positions agree with TRBD1. The CDR3 runs 13 residues. Germline CDR1 is LGHDT and CDR2 is YNNKEL (reference sequence). V shed 3 bases and J 8 bases; nucleotides not matched to a gene: 5. CDR3 in DNA: TGTGCCAGCAGCCAGGGCAGGGGGCAAGGCTACACCTTC. This codes for CASSQGRGQGYTF.

This rearrangement joins TRBV11-2 to TRBJ2-3; TRBD2 matches 7 bases. Germline V gene data show CDR1 as SGHAT and CDR2 as FQNNGV. This CDR3 contains 15 residues. Losses at the gene ends were 2 bases for V and 5 bases for J; bases not matched to a gene: 7. CDR3 nucleotides: TGTGCCAGCAGCTTATCCCGGGACTATAGAGATACGCAGTATTTT. Residues: CASSLSRDYRDTQYF.

In this sample, this clone turned up a few times. The chain has TRBV3-1 (or the pseudogene TRBV3-2) and TRBJ1-6; 9 positions match TRBD1. The CDR3 has 15 amino acids. With 0 bases clipped from V and 9 bases from J, the junction kept 3 bases outside the gene matches. CDR1 and CDR2 from the germline V gene are LGHDT and YNNKEL (reference sequence). In DNA form, the CDR3 reads TGTGCCAGCAGCCAAGATCTACAGGGGGCTTCACCCCTCCACTTT. Translated: CASSQDLQGASPLHF.

This chain joins TRBV3-1 (or the pseudogene TRBV3-2) and TRBJ2-5; TRBD2 aligns across 8 bases. The trim removed 3 bases at V and 5 bases at J, leaving 8 bases unmatched. This CDR3 region has 15 residues. CDR1 LGHDT and CDR2 YNNKEL come from the germline V gene (reference sequence). The CDR3 nucleotides are TGTGCCAGCAGCCATCCGGCGGGAGGTGGGGAGACCCAGTACTTC. It translates to CASSHPAGGGETQYF.

The table lists this clone with a few counts. This chain links TRBV7-9 with TRBJ2-2; TRBD1 matches at 7 bases. V shed 1 base, J shed 6 bases, and the junction held 2 bases outside the gene matches. This CDR3 has 14 residues. The germline V gene encodes CDR1 SEHNR and CDR2 FQNEAQ (reference sequence). The CDR3 DNA sequence: TGTGCCAGCAGCTTAGTGCAGGGGGCCGGGGAGCTGTTTTTT. This encodes CASSLVQGAGELFF.

The chain employs TRBV3-1 (or the pseudogene TRBV3-2) and TRBJ2-3; maybe TRBD1 (6 bases). Germline CDR1 reads LGHDT; CDR2 reads YNNKEL (reference sequence). V was trimmed by 4 bases and J by 4 bases, leaving 9 bases between them. This CDR3 is built from 13 residues. CDR3 sequence reads: CASSLQGSDTQYF. The DNA for the CDR3 is TGTGCCAGCAGCCTCCAGGGGTCAGATACGCAGTATTTT.

The CDR3 sequence: CASSLLGGRDTGELFF. The CDR3 nucleotides read TGTGCCAGCAGTTTGCTGGGAGGCCGGGACACCGGGGAGCTGTTTTTT. The chain joins TRBV28 to TRBJ2-2; TRBD2 is a possible D gene (6 bases). Germline CDR1 is MDHEN and CDR2 is SYDVKM. Between the trimmed V and J ends, which lost 3 bases and 3 bases, there was a span of 14 bases. This CDR3 has 16 amino acids.

The chain couples TRBV19 to TRBJ1-1; D ambiguous. The CDR3 consists of 12 residues. Germline CDR1 LNHDA, CDR2 SQIVND (reference sequence). The germline V and J ends were trimmed by 7 bases and 2 bases, with 8 bases remaining between them. CDR3: CASNSLNTEAFF. DNA for the CDR3: TGTGCCAGTAACAGCCTTAACACTGAAGCTTTCTTT.

The V call is TRBV28, the J call TRBJ2-1; the match to TRBD2 covers 9 bases. V lost 8 bases and J lost 8; bases outside the gene matches: 13. The germline CDR1 and CDR2 sequences are MDHEN and SYDVKM. The CDR3 sequence is 15 residues long. The CDR3 spells CASGLTSGSRDEQFF. For the CDR3, the DNA is TGTGCCAGCGGCCTCACTAGCGGGTCCCGGGATGAGCAGTTCTTC.

The chain is built from TRBV3-1 (or the pseudogene TRBV3-2) and TRBJ2-3; tentative D call: TRBD1 (6 bases). CDR3 length equals 15 residues. The germline V gene encodes CDR1 LGHDT and CDR2 YNNKEL (reference sequence). V dropped 2 bases and J dropped 0 bases, with 9 bases sitting between them. The CDR3 reads CASSQRGSSTDTQYF. CDR3 nucleotides: TGTGCCAGCAGCCAAAGGGGGTCTAGCACAGATACGCAGTATTTT.

The rearrangement links TRBV6-6 to TRBJ2-3; tentative D call: TRBD2 (6 bases). In germline, CDR1 is MNHNY, CDR2 SVGAGI (reference sequence). The length of the CDR3 is 15 residues. V lost 2 bases and J lost 8, with 17 bases in between. The CDR3 DNA sequence: TGTGCCAGCAGTTACGAGGGAGGCGTTACCACTACGCAGTATTTT. Its protein product is CASSYEGGVTTTQYF.

The V and J genes are TRBV4-2 and TRBJ2-2, with 10 bases lining up with TRBD2. This CDR3 spans 19 amino acids. CDR1 and CDR2 (germline): LGHNA, YNFKEQ. V shed 4 bases, J shed 8 bases, and the junction held 19 bases outside the gene matches. The CDR3 DNA is TGTGCCAGCAGCCGTGGTTCACTAGCGGGATCGTGGCCCCCTGGGGAGCTGTTTTTT. This sequence encodes CASSRGSLAGSWPPGELFF.

The DNA for the CDR3 is TGCAGCGTCACCCGGGACAGGGGATGGGAGCAGTACTTC. Translating it yields CSVTRDRGWEQYF. V gene TRBV29-1 combines with J gene TRBJ2-7; the match to TRBD1 covers 10 bases. From germline, CDR1 is SQVTM and CDR2 ANQGSEA. This CDR3 contains 13 residues. After removal of 6 bases from V and 7 bases from J, the junction contained 9 bases not matched to a gene.

This chain links TRBV11-3 with TRBJ1-6; 7 nucleotides match TRBD1. The CDR3 loop spans 16 amino acids. The V gene end was trimmed by 1 base and the J gene end by 5 bases; junction bases not matched to a gene: 5. Per germline, CDR1 SGHNT and CDR2 YENEEA. DNA of the CDR3: TGTGCCAGCAGCTTAGCACAGGGACAGAATAATTCACCCCTCCACTTT. This sequence encodes CASSLAQGQNNSPLHF.

J is TRBJ2-5 and V is TRBV11-2; a weak D match, TRBD1 (5 bases). Trimming pared 5 bases from V and 1 base from J, leaving 8 bases between. Germline V gene data show CDR1 as SGHAT and CDR2 as FQNNGV. The CDR3 is made up of 13 amino acids. In nucleotides, the CDR3 is TGTGCCAGCAGCCGGACATCCCAAGAGACCCAGTACTTC. The encoded protein is CASSRTSQETQYF.

This chain links TRBV9 with TRBJ2-3, with TRBD2 as a possible D gene (5 bases). Looked up from germline, CDR1 is SGDLS and CDR2 is YYNGEE. The CDR3 extends over 16 amino acids. V dropped 0 bases and J dropped 1 base, with 12 bases sitting between them. The CDR3 DNA sequence: TGTGCCAGCAGCGTAGATTGGGGAGTCGGCACAGATACGCAGTATTTT. It specifies CASSVDWGVGTDTQYF.

The chain recombines TRBV19 with TRBJ1-1, with D possibly matching TRBD1 (5 bases). The V end lost 3 bases, the J end lost 2 bases, and 13 bases lay between the germline ends. CDR1 and CDR2 (germline): LNHDA, SQIVND (reference sequence). The CDR3 covers 15 residues. CDR3 loop: CASSIGPTVNTEAFF. In DNA form, the CDR3 reads TGTGCCAGTAGTATCGGACCGACAGTCAACACTGAAGCTTTCTTT.

The chain employs TRBV9 and TRBJ2-7, with TRBD2 as a possible D gene (5 bases). This CDR3 has 14 amino acids. V lost 0 bases and J lost 7, with 14 bases in between. Germline CDR1 SGDLS, CDR2 YYNGEE. CDR3: CASSVGFSSGEQYF. The CDR3 bases are TGTGCCAGCAGCGTAGGGTTTAGCTCGGGGGAGCAGTACTTC.

The chain joins TRBV7-3 to TRBJ2-3; no reliable D call. The ends were cut back, 5 bases at V and 5 bases at J, with 11 bases in the middle. Germline CDR1 reads SGHTA; CDR2 reads FQGTGA. This CDR3 region has 13 residues. CDR3 amino acids: CASSRLTQDTQYF. The CDR3 bases are TGTGCCAGCAGCAGACTCACCCAAGATACGCAGTATTTT.

The V gene is TRBV2, the J gene TRBJ1-4; tentative D call: TRBD1 (5 bases). Germline V gene lookup returns CDR1 SNHLY and CDR2 FYNNEI. V lost 8 bases, J lost 3 bases, and 10 bases lay in between. The CDR3 extends over 13 amino acids. The CDR3 nucleotides are TGTGCCAGCGGGACTCCACCTAATGAAAAACTGTTTTTT. Translating it yields CASGTPPNEKLFF.

The chain is built from TRBV12-3 or TRBV12-4 and TRBJ1-5, with 7 nucleotides matching TRBD1. J was trimmed by 3 bases and V by 8 bases; bases with no gene match: 4. The CDR3 loop spans 13 amino acids. The CDR3 DNA reads TGTGCCAGCGAAACAGGGGACAATCAGCCCCAGCATTTT. Protein sequence: CASETGDNQPQHF.

The V gene is TRBV19, the J gene TRBJ1-2; D uncertain. The CDR3 is 12 amino acids. Germline loops: CDR1 LNHDA, CDR2 SQIVND (reference sequence). V was shortened by 5 bases and J by 8 bases, with 12 bases between the two germline ends. The DNA for the CDR3 is TGTGCCAGTAGTGGAGGGTATCGGGGCTACACCTTC. Its translation: CASSGGYRGYTF.